The source of this T cell receptor beta chain is a study of CD8 T cells in ankylosing spondylitis. General study points: It was reported that disease-linked clones were significantly enriched in matched ankylosing spondylitis synovial fluid. Within ankylosing spondylitis blood, a TCR beta motif made up of eight or nine highly homologous variants appeared to be characteristic.

Regarding this clonotype: As yet, its antigen is unknown.

Using its own MiXCR run on the 5' RACE reads, TCRdb lists one record per CDR3 protein. Counted here are 270,000 or so distinct CDR3 sequences, more than 15% occurring once; the ten biggest clones make up over 25%. V was clipped by 5 bases and J by 0 bases; unmatched bases: 9. The CDR3 totals 18 residues. The germline V gene encodes CDR1 SGHAT and CDR2 FQDESV (reference sequence). The clonotype comes from a male donor with ankylosing spondylitis or in good health (not recorded which). The J gene is TRBJ2-6, the V gene TRBV11-1; the match to TRBD1 covers 8 bases. Sequenced: blood, either unsorted or a sorted T cell fraction (not recorded which). Written as DNA, the CDR3 is TGTGCCAGCAGCAGAGCTCAGGGGGCTAGCTCTGGGGCCAACGTCCTGACTTTC. Translating gives CASSRAQGASSGANVLTF.